The source of this T cell receptor beta chain is a study of T cell changes during pregnancy in multiple sclerosis. Libraries were prepared by immunoSEQ multiplex PCR; TCRdb keeps only in-frame clonotypes and omits some of them. The top ten hold roughly 2.7% of the sample, which has tens of thousands of clones, roughly 92% seen once. Here the sequenced sample was CD8+ T cells from peripheral blood mononuclear cells, taken in the third trimester of pregnancy. This TCR was recovered from a female donor with multiple sclerosis, enrolled in a pregnancy study.

DNA for the CDR3: TGTGCCATCGGAGATGACAGAACCTACGAGCAGTACTTC. Translating it yields CAIGDDRTYEQYF. The chain employs TRBV10-3 and TRBJ2-7, with D possibly being TRBD1 (5 bases). CDR3 length: 13 amino acids. Per germline, CDR1 ENHRY and CDR2 SYGVKD. The V and J ends lost 8 bases and 2 bases respectively, with 13 bases between them.